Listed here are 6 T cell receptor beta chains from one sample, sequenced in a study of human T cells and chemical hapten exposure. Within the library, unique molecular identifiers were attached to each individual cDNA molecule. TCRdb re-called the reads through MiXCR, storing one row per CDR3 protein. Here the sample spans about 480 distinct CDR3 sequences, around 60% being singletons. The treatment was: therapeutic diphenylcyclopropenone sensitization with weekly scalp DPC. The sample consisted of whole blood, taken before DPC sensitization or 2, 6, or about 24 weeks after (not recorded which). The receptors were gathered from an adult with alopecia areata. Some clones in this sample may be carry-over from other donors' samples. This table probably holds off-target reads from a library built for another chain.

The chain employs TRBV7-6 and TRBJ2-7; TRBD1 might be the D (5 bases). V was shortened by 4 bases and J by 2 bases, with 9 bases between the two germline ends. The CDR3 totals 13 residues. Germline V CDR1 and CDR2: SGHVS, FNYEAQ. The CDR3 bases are TGTGCCAGCAGCTGGGGCAGGACCTACGAGCAGTACTTC. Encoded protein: CASSWGRTYEQYF.

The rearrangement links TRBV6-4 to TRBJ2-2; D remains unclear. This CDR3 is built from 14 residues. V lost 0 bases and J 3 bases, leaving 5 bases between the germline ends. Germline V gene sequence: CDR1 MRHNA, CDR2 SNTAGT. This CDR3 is CASSDSPDTGELFF. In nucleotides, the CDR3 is TGTGCCAGCAGTGACTCGCCGGACACCGGGGAGCTGTTTTTT.

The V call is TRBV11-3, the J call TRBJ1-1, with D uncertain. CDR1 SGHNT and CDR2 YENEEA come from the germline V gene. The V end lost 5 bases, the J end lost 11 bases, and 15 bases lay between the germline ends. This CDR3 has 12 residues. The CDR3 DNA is TGTGCCAGCAGCCTAGCCGGCCAGCGGGCTTTCTTT. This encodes CASSLAGQRAFF. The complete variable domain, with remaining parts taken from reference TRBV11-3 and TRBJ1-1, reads EAGVVQSPRYKIIEKKQPVAFWCNPISGHNTLYWYLQNLGQGPELLIRYENEEAVDDSQLPKDRFSAERLKGVDSTLKIQPAELGDSAVYLCASSLAGQRAFFGQGTRLTVV.

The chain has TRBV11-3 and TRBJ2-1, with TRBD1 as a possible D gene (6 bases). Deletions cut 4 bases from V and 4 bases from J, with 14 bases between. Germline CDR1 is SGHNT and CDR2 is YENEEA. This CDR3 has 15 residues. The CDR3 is CASSSGASSYNEQFF. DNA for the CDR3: TGTGCCAGCAGCTCAGGGGCTAGTTCATACAATGAGCAGTTCTTC.

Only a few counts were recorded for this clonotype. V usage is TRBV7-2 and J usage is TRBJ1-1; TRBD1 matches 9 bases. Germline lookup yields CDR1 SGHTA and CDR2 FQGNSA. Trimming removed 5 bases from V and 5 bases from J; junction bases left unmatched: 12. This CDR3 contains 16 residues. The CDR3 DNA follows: TGTGCCAGCAGCCCCGGGACAGGGAGGCAGTGGACTGAAGCTTTCTTT. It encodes CASSPGTGRQWTEAFF.

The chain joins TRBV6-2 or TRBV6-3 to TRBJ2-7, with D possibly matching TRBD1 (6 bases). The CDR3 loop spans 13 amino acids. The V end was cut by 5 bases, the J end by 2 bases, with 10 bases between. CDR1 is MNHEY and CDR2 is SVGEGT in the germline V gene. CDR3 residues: CASSKTGTYEQYF. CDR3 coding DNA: TGTGCCAGCAGTAAGACAGGAACCTACGAGCAGTACTTC.